The 24 T cell receptor beta chains below all came from one sample that was sequenced in a study of siplizumab effects on memory and regulatory T cells. Libraries were prepared by immunoSEQ multiplex PCR; TCRdb keeps only in-frame clonotypes and omits some of them. This sample has roughly 50,000 clones, with about 90% found just once. The sequenced material came from naive CD8+ T cells sorted from blood. Receptors were obtained from a human donor in good health.

CDR3 nucleotides: TGTGCCAGTAGTATATACTCTTTGTATGACAGGGCGGGTAGGGAGCAGTACTTC. Translation gives CASSIYSLYDRAGREQYF. The chain uses TRBV19 and TRBJ2-7; 7 nucleotides agree with TRBD1. The CDR3 contains 18 residues. After removal of 2 bases from V and 7 bases from J, the junction contained 20 bases not matched to a gene. Looked up from germline, CDR1 is LNHDA and CDR2 is SQIVND (reference sequence).

The V gene is TRBV19, the J gene TRBJ2-7, with D unresolved. The V and J ends lost 5 bases and 0 bases respectively, with 8 bases between them. Germline lookup yields CDR1 LNHDA and CDR2 SQIVND (reference sequence). The CDR3 extends over 13 amino acids. CDR3 DNA: TGTGCCAGTAGTGTCGGAAGCTCCTACGAGCAGTACTTC. It is translated as CASSVGSSYEQYF.

The rearrangement uses TRBV5-3 and TRBJ2-7; 9 nucleotides align to TRBD2. TRBV5-3 is an open reading frame whose function is uncertain. The CDR3 loop spans 15 amino acids. The V gene end was trimmed by 4 bases and the J gene end by 12 bases; junction bases not matched to a gene: 17. The CDR3 spells CARSASGRCPLRRYF. The CDR3 nucleotides read TGTGCCAGAAGCGCGAGCGGGAGGTGTCCCCTACGAAGGTACTTC.

The J gene is TRBJ1-2, the V gene TRBV4-2, with unresolved D. V dropped 5 bases and J dropped 8 bases, with 21 bases sitting between them. The germline gives CDR1 LGHNA, CDR2 YNFKEQ. The CDR3 has 15 residues. The CDR3 loop is CASSLLERSAGGYTF. Written as DNA, the CDR3 is TGTGCCAGCAGCTTGCTTGAGCGAAGCGCCGGAGGCTACACCTTC.

The CDR3 spells CSVYFTGGTYNEQFF. CDR3 sequence (DNA): TGCAGCGTTTACTTTACGGGAGGCACCTACAATGAGCAGTTCTTC. V usage is TRBV29-1 and J usage is TRBJ2-1; 7 nucleotides agree with TRBD2. This CDR3 has 15 residues. Germline trimming cut 5 bases from V and 2 bases from J; bases unmatched to any gene: 9. The germline gives CDR1 SQVTM, CDR2 ANQGSEA.

CDR3 sequence: CASSSGTPGTQYF. In DNA, the CDR3 is TGTGCCAGCAGTTCCGGGACCCCAGGGACCCAGTACTTC. The chain uses TRBV27 and TRBJ2-5; perhaps D is TRBD1 or TRBD2 (5 bases each). V was clipped by 4 bases and J by 7 bases, with 13 bases between them. CDR1 is MNHEY, CDR2 SMNVEV, per germline (reference sequence). This CDR3 contains 13 residues.

The gene calls are TRBV5-6 and TRBJ2-7, with TRBD1 identical over 9 bases. V shed 2 bases, J shed 4 bases, and the junction held 7 bases outside the gene matches. The germline gives CDR1 SGHDT, CDR2 YYEEEE. This CDR3 has 15 amino acids. CDR3 nucleotide sequence: TGTGCCAGCAGCTTAACCGGGACAGGGCGGTACGAGCAGTACTTC. It encodes CASSLTGTGRYEQYF.

CDR3 DNA sequence: TGTGCCAGTAGTGAACAGGGAATGAACACTGAAGCTTTCTTT. The encoded protein is CASSEQGMNTEAFF. The chain uses TRBV19 and TRBJ1-1; the D gene is possibly TRBD1 (6 bases). V lost 5 bases and J lost 0, with 10 bases in between. CDR1 and CDR2 from the germline V gene are LNHDA and SQIVND (reference sequence). This CDR3 is 14 amino acids long.

In DNA form, the CDR3 reads TGTGCCAGCAGCGTGACAGGGTCCTACGAGCAGTACTTC. As protein: CASSVTGSYEQYF. J is TRBJ2-7 and V is TRBV5-6; 7 bases map to TRBD1. Germline CDR1 reads SGHDT; CDR2 reads YYEEEE. The length of the CDR3 is 13 residues. The V gene end was trimmed by 4 bases and the J gene end by 1 base; junction bases not matched to a gene: 2.

The chain couples TRBV28 to TRBJ1-1; no clear D gene. The CDR3 is made up of 14 amino acids. Trimming removed 3 bases from V and 3 bases from J, with 11 bases in between. Germline assignment: CDR1 MDHEN and CDR2 SYDVKM. CDR3: CASSFQPADTEAFF. DNA for the CDR3: TGTGCCAGCAGTTTCCAGCCGGCGGACACTGAAGCTTTCTTT.

This clone was counted once. The chain links TRBV27 to TRBJ2-1, with unresolved D. The germline V gene has CDR1 MNHEY and CDR2 SMNVEV (reference sequence). The V end was cut by 5 bases, the J end by 2 bases, with 16 bases between. The CDR3 has 16 residues. The CDR3: CASSPQSRVTYNEQFF. The DNA of the CDR3 is TGTGCCAGCAGTCCCCAGTCTCGGGTCACCTACAATGAGCAGTTCTTC.

The chain is built from TRBV27 and TRBJ2-7; D tentatively reads TRBD1 or TRBD2 (5 bases each). Germline V CDR1 and CDR2: MNHEY, SMNVEV (reference sequence). Trimming removed 3 bases at V and 4 bases at J, with 13 bases between. CDR3 length: 14 residues. CDR3 amino acids: CASSFRDGYYEQYF. The CDR3 DNA follows: TGTGCCAGCAGTTTTAGGGACGGATATTACGAGCAGTACTTC.

This clone turned up a few times. The V call is TRBV27, the J call TRBJ1-1, with D unclear. Trimming took 5 bases from V and 3 from J, leaving 13 bases between them. CDR1 and CDR2 (germline): MNHEY, SMNVEV (reference sequence). CDR3 length: 14 amino acids. The CDR3 reads CASSPSGGYTEAFF. DNA of the CDR3: TGTGCCAGCAGTCCTTCTGGAGGGTACACTGAAGCTTTCTTT.

The rearrangement links TRBV11-3 to TRBJ2-7; 8 bases are shared with TRBD1. CDR3 length: 13 residues. V lost 4 bases and J lost 3; bases outside the gene matches: 2. Germline assignment: CDR1 SGHNT and CDR2 YENEEA. The CDR3, as DNA: TGTGCCAGCAGCTCCGGACAGGGCTACGAGCAGTACTTC. Protein: CASSSGQGYEQYF.

The V and J genes are TRBV4-1 and TRBJ1-4; D is uncertain. V dropped 8 bases and J dropped 2 bases, with 15 bases sitting between them. This CDR3 has 15 amino acids. Germline CDR1 and CDR2: MGHRA and YSYEKL. CDR3 nucleotide sequence: TGCGCCAGCCGATCAACCTGGACCACTAATGAAAAACTGTTTTTT. It codes for CASRSTWTTNEKLFF.

This clone came up a few times. The gene calls are TRBV13 and TRBJ2-7, with TRBD1 identical over 8 bases. V gave up 7 bases and J gave up 6 bases; unmatched junction bases: 8. Germline V gene data show CDR1 as PRHDT and CDR2 as FYEKMQ (reference sequence). The CDR3 sequence is 13 residues long. CDR3 loop: CASTQDRAGEQYF. The CDR3 coding sequence is TGTGCCAGCACCCAGGACAGGGCGGGCGAGCAGTACTTC. The variable domain in full, with the rest retrieved from reference TRBV13 and TRBJ2-7, is AAGVIQSPRHLIKEKRETATLKCYPIPRHDTVYWYQQGPGQDPQFLISFYEKMQSDKGSIPDRFSAQQFSDYHSELNMSSLELGDSALYFCASTQDRAGEQYFGPGTRLTVT.

The chain combines TRBV13 with TRBJ2-7; 7 nucleotides align to TRBD1. The junction had 5 bases not matched to a gene; V was cut back by 3 bases and J by 3 bases. Germline V gene data show CDR1 as PRHDT and CDR2 as FYEKMQ (reference sequence). The CDR3 length is 14 residues. CDR3 in amino acids: CASSFRDRDYEQYF. In nucleotides, the CDR3 is TGTGCCAGCAGCTTCCGGGACAGAGACTACGAGCAGTACTTC. The variable domain in full, with the rest retrieved from reference TRBV13 and TRBJ2-7, is AAGVIQSPRHLIKEKRETATLKCYPIPRHDTVYWYQQGPGQDPQFLISFYEKMQSDKGSIPDRFSAQQFSDYHSELNMSSLELGDSALYFCASSFRDRDYEQYFGPGTRLTVT.

The rearrangement joins TRBV9 to TRBJ2-5; D is unclear. The V gene lost 3 bases and the J gene lost 4 bases, with 7 bases spanning the gap. Germline V gene lookup returns CDR1 SGDLS and CDR2 YYNGEE. This CDR3 spans 12 amino acids. The chain's CDR3 is CASSGAVETQYF. CDR3 DNA: TGTGCCAGCAGCGGGGCGGTAGAGACCCAGTACTTC.

This sequence joins TRBV6-5 and TRBJ1-1; D unclear. V was pared by 5 bases and J by 2 bases, with 3 bases between. In germline, CDR1 is MNHEY, CDR2 SVGAGI. The CDR3 loop spans 11 amino acids. This CDR3 is CASSDNTEAFF. CDR3 sequence (DNA): TGTGCCAGCAGTGACAACACTGAAGCTTTCTTT.

This clone was picked up one time. The chain combines TRBV15 with TRBJ1-2, with TRBD1 matching over 9 bases. Losses at the gene ends were 3 bases for V and 4 bases for J; bases not matched to a gene: 12. Germline values: CDR1 LNHNV, CDR2 YYDKDF (reference sequence). The CDR3 contains 17 residues. CDR3 DNA sequence: TGTGCCACCAGCAGGGGGGGACAGGGTACTCTTGGCTATGGCTACACCTTC. Residues: CATSRGGQGTLGYGYTF.

This chain links TRBV27 with TRBJ1-2; TRBD1 agrees at 8 bases. The V gene's germline CDR1 is MNHEY and CDR2 SMNVEV (reference sequence). This CDR3 has 16 amino acids. The V gene end was trimmed by 0 bases and the J gene end by 1 base; junction bases not matched to a gene: 4. This CDR3 is CASSLSGQGRNYGYTF. The CDR3 DNA sequence: TGTGCCAGCAGTTTATCCGGACAGGGACGTAACTATGGCTACACCTTC.

Here the CDR3 reads CASSQLTGVGNTIYF. In nucleotides, the CDR3 is TGTGCCAGCAGTCAGCTGACAGGGGTCGGAAACACCATATATTTT. The chain has TRBV27 and TRBJ1-3; 8 bases map to TRBD1. The J segment lost 4 bases and the V segment lost 5 bases, leaving 7 bases of the junction unmatched. The CDR3 totals 15 residues. The germline CDR1 and CDR2 sequences are MNHEY and SMNVEV (reference sequence).

The V and J genes are TRBV11-2 and TRBJ1-1; 10 nucleotides line up with TRBD1. CDR3 size: 14 residues. V shed 3 bases, J shed 5 bases, and the junction held 3 bases outside the gene matches. Germline V CDR1 and CDR2: SGHAT, FQNNGV. The CDR3: CASSFDRGHTEAFF. CDR3 coding DNA: TGTGCCAGCAGCTTTGACAGGGGGCATACTGAAGCTTTCTTT.

The rearrangement links TRBV7-3 to TRBJ2-1; 8 bases are shared with TRBD2. Germline CDR1 reads SGHTA; CDR2 reads FQGTGA. Unmatched junction bases numbered 9, after V lost 5 bases and J lost 0 bases. CDR3 size: 17 residues. The CDR3 sequence: CASSAGAAGDSYNEQFF. Written as DNA, the CDR3 is TGTGCCAGCAGCGCAGGAGCAGCGGGGGACTCCTACAATGAGCAGTTCTTC.